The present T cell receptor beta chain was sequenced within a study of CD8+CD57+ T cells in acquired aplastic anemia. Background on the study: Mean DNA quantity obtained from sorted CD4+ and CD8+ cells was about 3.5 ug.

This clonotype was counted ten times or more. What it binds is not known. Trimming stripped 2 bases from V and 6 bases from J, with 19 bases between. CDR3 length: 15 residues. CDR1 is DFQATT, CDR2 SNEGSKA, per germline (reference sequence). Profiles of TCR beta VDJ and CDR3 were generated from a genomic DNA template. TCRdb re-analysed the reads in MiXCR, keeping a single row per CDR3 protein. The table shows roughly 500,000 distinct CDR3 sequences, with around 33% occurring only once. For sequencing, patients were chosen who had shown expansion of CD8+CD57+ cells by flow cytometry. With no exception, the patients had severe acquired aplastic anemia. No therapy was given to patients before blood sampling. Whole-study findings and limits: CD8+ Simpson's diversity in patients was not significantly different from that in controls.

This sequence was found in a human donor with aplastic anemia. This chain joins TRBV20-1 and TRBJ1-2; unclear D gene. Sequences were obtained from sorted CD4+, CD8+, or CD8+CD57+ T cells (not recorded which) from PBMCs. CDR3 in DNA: TGCAGTGCTAGAACAATTGGACTTTCCGGGAATGGCTACACCTTC. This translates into CSARTIGLSGNGYTF.